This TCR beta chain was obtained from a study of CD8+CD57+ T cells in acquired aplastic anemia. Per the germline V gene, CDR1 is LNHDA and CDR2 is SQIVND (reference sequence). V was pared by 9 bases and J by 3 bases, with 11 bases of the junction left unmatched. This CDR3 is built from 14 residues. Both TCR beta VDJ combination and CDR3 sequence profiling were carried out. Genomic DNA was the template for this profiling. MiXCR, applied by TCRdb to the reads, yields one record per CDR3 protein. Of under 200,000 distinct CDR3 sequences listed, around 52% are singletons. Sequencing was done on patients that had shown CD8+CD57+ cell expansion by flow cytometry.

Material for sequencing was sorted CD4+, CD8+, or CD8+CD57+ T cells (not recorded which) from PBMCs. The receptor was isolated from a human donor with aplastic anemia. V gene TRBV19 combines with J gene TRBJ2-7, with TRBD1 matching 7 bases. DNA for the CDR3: TGTGCCAGCAGCCAAGGGACAGCCCTCTACGAGCAGTACTTC. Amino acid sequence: CASSQGTALYEQYF.